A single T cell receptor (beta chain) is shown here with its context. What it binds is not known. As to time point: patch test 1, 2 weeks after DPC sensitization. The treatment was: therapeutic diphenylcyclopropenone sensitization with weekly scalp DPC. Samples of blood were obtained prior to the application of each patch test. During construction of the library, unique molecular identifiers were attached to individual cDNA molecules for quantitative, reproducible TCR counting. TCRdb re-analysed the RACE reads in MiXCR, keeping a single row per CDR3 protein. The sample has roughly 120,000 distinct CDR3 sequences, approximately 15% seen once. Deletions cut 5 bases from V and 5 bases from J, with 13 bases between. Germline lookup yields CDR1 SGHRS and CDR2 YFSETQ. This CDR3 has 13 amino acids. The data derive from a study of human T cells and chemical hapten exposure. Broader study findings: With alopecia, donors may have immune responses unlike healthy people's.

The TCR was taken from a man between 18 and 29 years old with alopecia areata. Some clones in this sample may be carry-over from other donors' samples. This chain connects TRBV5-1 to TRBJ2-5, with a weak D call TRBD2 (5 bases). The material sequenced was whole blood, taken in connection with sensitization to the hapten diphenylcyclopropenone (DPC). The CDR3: CASSPEGRETQYF. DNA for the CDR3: TGCGCCAGCAGTCCAGAGGGCCGGGAGACCCAGTACTTC.